Listed below are T cell receptor beta chains from one sample, sequenced in a study of shared clonotypes between healthy human individuals. Profiling relied on immunoSEQ multiplex PCR, and the TCRdb table lists in-frame clones only, not all of them. The repertoire has a few hundred thousand clones, around 80% of them found once; the top ten carry more than 10%. The material sequenced was PBMCs. Receptor source: a woman aged 40-49 years in good health. Some clones in this sample may be carry-over from other donors' samples. CDR3s include the opening cysteine and the closing phenylalanine or tryptophan. Each record gives: clone size, J gene, D gene, V gene, CDR3 DNA, CDR3 protein. A D gene is named only where the DNA matches it firmly. Size tells how often a clone was seen (once, few, many) or the class of an expanded clone, and some rows leave it out.

>NA|TRBJ2-5|NA|TRBV7-3
TGTGCCAGCAGCCCCCCCGGGGAAGAGACCCAGTACTTC
CASSPPGEETQYF
>once|TRBJ1-4|TRBD1|TRBV28
TGTGCCAGCAGTGCGGACAGGGGGCTTGGTGAAAAACTGTTTTTT
CASSADRGLGEKLFF
>NA|TRBJ2-3|TRBD2|TRBV7-9
TGTGCCAGCAGCCCCGCTAGCGGGAGGACAGATACGCAGTATTTT
CASSPASGRTDTQYF
>NA|TRBJ2-7|NA|TRBV10-3
TGTGCCATCAGTGAGTCGGGCAGGCCGAACTTC
CAISESGRPNF
>NA|TRBJ2-5|TRBD2|TRBV5-1
TGCGCCAGCAGCTTGGGGACTAGCGAAGAGACCCAGTACTTC
CASSLGTSEETQYF
>NA|TRBJ2-7|TRBD2|TRBV27
TGTGCCAGCAAGGAAACTAGCGGGGGTACCGTCTACGAGCAGTACTTC
CASKETSGGTVYEQYF
>once|TRBJ2-1|NA|TRBV30
TGTGCCTGGAGTGAAGGGCGCGGGGTCGATGAGCAGTTCTTC
CAWSEGRGVDEQFF
>NA|TRBJ1-2|NA|TRBV9
TGTGCCAGCAGCGTAGACGAGGTGGGCAGAGGCTATGGCTACACCTTC
CASSVDEVGRGYGYTF
>few|TRBJ1-5|NA|TRBV6-6
TGTGCCAGCAGCCTCGTCGATTCGGGACAGCCCCAGCATTTT
CASSLVDSGQPQHF
>NA|TRBJ2-2|NA|TRBV7-2
TGTGCCAGCAGCTTAGTCGGGGGCGGGGAGCTGTTTTTT
CASSLVGGGELFF
>once|TRBJ2-3|TRBD2|TRBV6-1
TGTGCCAGCGTAGCGGGAGGGCCCTCAGATACGCAGTATTTT
CASVAGGPSDTQYF
>few|TRBJ2-3|NA|TRBV9
TGTGCCAGCAGCCCCCAGGGGCTAGAGTTAGATACGCAGTATTTT
CASSPQGLELDTQYF
>NA|TRBJ1-5|TRBD1|TRBV19
TGTGCCAGTACCCAGGGACAGTCGGGTCAGCCCCAGCATTTT
CASTQGQSGQPQHF
>NA|TRBJ2-1|NA|TRBV6-1
TGTGCCAGCAGTGAAACGTCGGTCCGCAATGAGCAGTTCTTC
CASSETSVRNEQFF
>once|TRBJ2-7|TRBD1|TRBV5-1
TGCGCCAGCAGCCCGGATCCGGGACAGGGATACGAGCAGTACTTC
CASSPDPGQGYEQYF
>NA|TRBJ1-5|TRBD1|TRBV4-1
TGCGCCAGCAGCCTATCAGAGGGGACAGGGGGTCAGCCCCAGCATTTT
CASSLSEGTGGQPQHF
>NA|TRBJ2-1|NA|TRBV7-5
TGTGCCAGCGACCGACTAGCGGTGGGGAATGAGCAGTTCTTC
CASDRLAVGNEQFF
>NA|TRBJ2-7|NA|TRBV10-3
TGTGCCATCAGTGCGGGACAACCCTACGAGCAGTACTTC
CAISAGQPYEQYF
>many|TRBJ2-1|NA|TRBV6-4
TGTGCCAGCAGTGATAAGAGTGGGGAGCGGGAGCAGTTCTTC
CASSDKSGEREQFF
>NA|TRBJ1-5|NA|TRBV2
TGTGCCAGCAGTCGACAGAGCTATAGCAATCAGCCCCAGCATTTT
CASSRQSYSNQPQHF
>few|TRBJ2-5|NA|TRBV15
TGTGCCACCAGCAGAGATTGGGAGACCCAGTACTTC
CATSRDWETQYF
>NA|TRBJ2-5|NA|TRBV30
TGTGCCTGGAGTGTTCGGGTACAAGAGACCCAGTACTTC
CAWSVRVQETQYF
>NA|TRBJ2-2|NA|TRBV9
TGTGCCAGCAGCGTAGGTAGTTCGGGGAACACCGGGGAGCTGTTTTTT
CASSVGSSGNTGELFF
>NA|TRBJ2-7|NA|TRBV11-2
TGTGCCAGCAGCTTAGATCTGGGCAACTCCTACGAGCAGTACTTC
CASSLDLGNSYEQYF
>NA|TRBJ1-1|TRBD1|TRBV29-1
TGCAGCGCCCGGACAGGGGGCGGAACTGAAGCTTTCTTT
CSARTGGGTEAFF
>NA|TRBJ2-2|TRBD2|TRBV4-2
TGTGCCAGCAGCCCGCTAGCGGGAGTATCATACGGGGAGCTGTTTTTT
CASSPLAGVSYGELFF
>NA|TRBJ1-5|NA|TRBV7-2
TGTGCCAGCAGCTTAGCGCTGGGCAGGGATCAGCCCCAGCATTTT
CASSLALGRDQPQHF
>NA|TRBJ2-3|TRBD2|TRBV19
TGTGCCAGTAGTATAGGAGCGGGAGGCACAGATACGCAGTATTTT
CASSIGAGGTDTQYF
>few|TRBJ2-3|NA|TRBV23-1
TGCGCCAGCAGTCAAAACAGGGGCACAGATACGCAGTATTTT
CASSQNRGTDTQYF
>NA|TRBJ2-7|TRBD1|TRBV6-6
TGTGCCAGCAGTTACTCAGGGACAGGGGGAAAGTACGAGCAGTACTTC
CASSYSGTGGKYEQYF
>NA|TRBJ2-1|TRBD2|TRBV6-5
TGTGCCAGCAGTTACTCACTAGCGGGAGGGTATGAGCAGTTCTTC
CASSYSLAGGYEQFF
>NA|TRBJ2-7|TRBD1|TRBV6-1
TGTGCCAGCAGTGACAACAGGGGCTACGAGCAGTACTTC
CASSDNRGYEQYF
>NA|TRBJ2-1|TRBD2|TRBV7-9
TGTGCCAGCGGAGGGCGGGAGCATCTCTACAATGAGCAGTTCTTC
CASGGREHLYNEQFF
>NA|TRBJ1-4|NA|TRBV28
TGTGCCAGCAGTCCCTGGGGGGCGCGGGCTGAAAAACTGTTTTTT
CASSPWGARAEKLFF
>NA|TRBJ2-1|TRBD2|TRBV13
TGTGCCAGCAGCTTAGTTTATATAGCGGGAGGGTCCAATGAGCAGTTCTTC
CASSLVYIAGGSNEQFF
>NA|TRBJ2-1|NA|TRBV7-2
TGTGCCAGCAACCCGGTCGACTCCTACAATGAGCAGTTCTTC
CASNPVDSYNEQFF
>NA|TRBJ2-1|TRBD2|TRBV5-1
TGCGCCAGCAGCTTGGAAGCTCCGGGACTAGCGGGGTATGAGCAGTTCTTC
CASSLEAPGLAGYEQFF
>NA|TRBJ2-3|NA|TRBV18
TGTGCCAGCTCACCTTTCACCGACAGCATCGACACAGATACGCAGTATTTT
CASSPFTDSIDTDTQYF
>NA|TRBJ2-3|NA|TRBV9
TGTGCCAGCAGCGTAGGGGTGGGACGCACAGATACGCAGTATTTT
CASSVGVGRTDTQYF
>NA|TRBJ2-1|TRBD2|TRBV5-1
TGCGCCAGCAGCTTGGGGGGAGGGCCTGGGACTGAGCAGTTCTTC
CASSLGGGPGTEQFF
>NA|TRBJ2-7|TRBD2|TRBV6-1
TGTGCCAGCGCTGCTAGCGGAACCTACGAGCAGTACTTC
CASAASGTYEQYF
>NA|TRBJ1-4|NA|TRBV7-9
TGTGCCAGCAGCTTATCCCTGACCGCAACTAATGAAAAACTGTTTTTT
CASSLSLTATNEKLFF
>NA|TRBJ2-7|NA|TRBV7-2
TGTGCCAGCAGCTTGGGTCGGGAGACCTACGAGCAGTACTTC
CASSLGRETYEQYF
>NA|TRBJ1-4|TRBD1|TRBV13
TGTGCCAGCAGCCCTCGGGACAGTACCGAAAAACTGTTTTTT
CASSPRDSTEKLFF
>NA|TRBJ1-1|NA|TRBV11-3
TGTGCCAGCAGCTTAGGGCAGGGTAACACTGAAGCTTTCTTT
CASSLGQGNTEAFF
>NA|TRBJ2-2|TRBD2|TRBV5-1
TGCGCCAGCAGCCTGGGAGGGCTAGTAGGCACCGGGGAGCTGTTTTTT
CASSLGGLVGTGELFF
>few|TRBJ1-4|TRBD1|TRBV6-1
TGTGCCAGCAGTCCCCAGGGGGCGGGAGATGAAAAACTGTTTTTT
CASSPQGAGDEKLFF
>NA|TRBJ2-5|NA|TRBV27
TGTGCCAGCACTGGGAAATGGGAAGAGACCCAGTACTTC
CASTGKWEETQYF
>NA|TRBJ2-7|TRBD1|TRBV28
TGTGCCACCACGGGGGACAGGGCCTACGAGCAGTACTTC
CATTGDRAYEQYF
>NA|TRBJ2-2|NA|TRBV28
TGTGCCAGCAGTTTTCCAGGTCCCACCGGGGAGCTGTTTTTT
CASSFPGPTGELFF
>few|TRBJ1-1|TRBD1|TRBV7-9
TGTGCCAGCGGACGACAGGGAAACACTGAAGCTTTCTTT
CASGRQGNTEAFF
>NA|TRBJ1-3|NA|TRBV14
TGTGCCAGCAGCCAGGCGTTAGGAAACACCATATATTTT
CASSQALGNTIYF
>NA|TRBJ2-1|NA|TRBV11-3
TGTGCCAGCAGCTTAGATTTCTTCAGCAGGGCAAACAATGAGCAGTTCTTC
CASSLDFFSRANNEQFF